Below are 28 T cell receptor beta chains sequenced from a single sample in a study of identical twins. One entry per CDR3 protein results from TCRdb running MiXCR on the 5' RACE reads. The sample lists about 340,000 distinct CDR3 sequences, 9% to 15% seen once, with approximately 7.6% in the top ten. The sample also formed part of further work on yellow fever vaccine responses in identical twins.

The sequenced sample consisted of CD8+ T cells sorted from blood. These receptors all stem from a woman under 30 in good health.

Only a few counts were recorded for this clonotype. A read error may be the cause here, since a much bigger clone is one base away. The CDR3 DNA reads TGTGCCAGCAGCCCGGGACAGATCTACGAGCAGTACTTC. Translating gives CASSPGQIYEQYF. The chain is built from TRBV7-9 and TRBJ2-7, with 7 bases matching TRBD1. The CDR3 extends over 13 amino acids. J lost 3 bases, V lost 5 bases, and 4 bases had no gene match. Germline CDR1 and CDR2: SEHNR and FQNEAQ (reference sequence). The full variable domain, completed using reference TRBV7-9 and TRBJ2-7, is DTGVSQNPRHKITKRGQNVTFRCDPISEHNRLYWYRQTLGQGPEFLTYFQNEAQLEKSRLLSDRFSAERPKGSFSTLEIQRTEQGDSAMYLCASSPGQIYEQYFGPGTRLTVT.

This clonotype has just a few counts. The gene calls are TRBV9 and TRBJ2-1; 7 nucleotides agree with TRBD2. With V trimmed by 3 bases and J by 7 bases, 10 bases remained unmatched. Germline lookup yields CDR1 SGDLS and CDR2 YYNGEE. This CDR3 spans 15 amino acids. CDR3 in DNA: TGTGCCAGCAGCGACGGGGAGGGAGAACGGAATGAGCAGTTCTTC. Translating gives CASSDGEGERNEQFF.

This clonotype was observed many times. The chain links TRBV20-1 to TRBJ2-2; D not certain. Germline values: CDR1 DFQATT, CDR2 SNEGSKA (reference sequence). V was shortened by 3 bases and J by 0 bases, with 5 bases between the two germline ends. This CDR3 comprises 13 residues. The CDR3 spells CSASFANTGELFF. Written as DNA, the CDR3 is TGCAGTGCTAGTTTCGCGAACACCGGGGAGCTGTTTTTT.

This clonotype has a handful of counts. This chain joins TRBV2 and TRBJ2-7; 11 bases fit TRBD2. V was clipped by 7 bases and J by 2 bases; unmatched bases: 10. Germline V gives CDR1 SNHLY, CDR2 FYNNEI. This CDR3 spans 16 amino acids. CDR3 nucleotides: TGTGCCAGCACCTTCGCACTAGCGGGAGATACCTACGAGCAGTACTTC. It specifies CASTFALAGDTYEQYF.

V is TRBV6-5 and J is TRBJ2-7; D possibly corresponds to TRBD2 (6 bases). The CDR3 has 15 residues. With 2 bases removed from V and 4 bases from J, the gap between germline ends came to 15 bases. The germline V gene encodes CDR1 MNHEY and CDR2 SVGAGI. CDR3 sequence: CASSYGAGTDYEQYF. CDR3 nucleotides: TGTGCCAGCAGTTACGGGGCGGGAACAGATTACGAGCAGTACTTC.

This clonotype was seen a few times. The chain employs TRBV29-1 and TRBJ2-5; 10 bases agree with TRBD2. V was clipped by 4 bases and J by 5 bases; unmatched bases: 4. CDR3 size: 13 residues. Germline loops: CDR1 SQVTM, CDR2 ANQGSEA. This chain's CDR3 is CSVVPSGSETQYF. The CDR3 DNA reads as TGCAGCGTTGTTCCTAGCGGGAGTGAGACCCAGTACTTC.

This clonotype has just a few counts. The rearrangement joins TRBV6-1 to TRBJ2-5; 8 bases agree with TRBD2. The ends lost 6 bases at V and 5 bases at J; junction bases unmatched: 14. This CDR3 region has 16 residues. Germline V gene data show CDR1 as MNHNS and CDR2 as SASEGT. CDR3 DNA sequence: TGTGCCAGCAGCTCCCGAGCCCGGGGGGGGAGGGAGACCCAGTACTTC. Translated: CASSSRARGGRETQYF.

The chain employs TRBV12-3 or TRBV12-4 and TRBJ2-1; 11 bases map to TRBD2. The CDR3 spans 20 residues. The trim removed 3 bases at V and 4 bases at J, leaving 17 bases unmatched. In nucleotides, the CDR3 is TGTGCCAGCAGTTTTTTTGCTTGGTTTAGCGGGGGGGCGAGATACAATGAGCAGTTCTTC. This encodes CASSFFAWFSGGARYNEQFF.

This clonotype has only a few counts. The chain has TRBV28 and TRBJ2-3; 7 nucleotides agree with TRBD1. The ends lost 3 bases at V and 0 bases at J; junction bases unmatched: 6. CDR1 and CDR2 from the germline V gene are MDHEN and SYDVKM. There are 16 residues in the CDR3. CDR3 coding DNA: TGTGCCAGCAGTTTGGGGACAGACCTGAGCACAGATACGCAGTATTTT. Amino acids: CASSLGTDLSTDTQYF. Full variable domain (outside the CDR3, taken from reference TRBV28 and TRBJ2-3): DVKVTQSSRYLVKRTGEKVFLECVQDMDHENMFWYRQDPGLGLRLIYFSYDVKMKEKGDIPEGYSVSREKKERFSLILESASTNQTSMYLCASSLGTDLSTDTQYFGPGTRLTVL.

The chain joins TRBV5-1 to TRBJ2-5; D perhaps matches TRBD1 (5 bases). Germline values: CDR1 SGHRS, CDR2 YFSETQ. The V end lost 2 bases, the J end lost 4 bases, and 9 bases lay between the germline ends. The CDR3 consists of 13 residues. Written as DNA, the CDR3 is TGCGCCAGCAGCTTTACGCAGGGAGAGACCCAGTACTTC. Encoded protein: CASSFTQGETQYF.

This clonotype appeared a few times. The rearrangement links TRBV5-1 to TRBJ2-3; 8 bases agree with TRBD1. The V and J ends lost 4 bases and 2 bases, in that order; junction bases with no gene match: 6. CDR1 and CDR2 (germline): SGHRS, YFSETQ. This CDR3 is built from 15 residues. The CDR3 loop reads CASSAQQGDTDTQYF. CDR3 sequence (DNA): TGCGCCAGCAGCGCACAACAGGGGGACACAGATACGCAGTATTTT.

There are a few counts of this clonotype. This sequence joins TRBV6-4 and TRBJ2-1; D uncertain. The germline V gene encodes CDR1 MRHNA and CDR2 SNTAGT. Trimming removed 5 bases at V and 1 base at J, with 12 bases between. This CDR3 contains 15 residues. CDR3 sequence (DNA): TGTGCCAGCAGTTCGGACGGCCTGTCCTACAATGAGCAGTTCTTC. The encoded protein is CASSSDGLSYNEQFF.

This chain connects TRBV4-1 to TRBJ1-6; D not resolved. The CDR3 is 15 residues long. CDR1 is MGHRA and CDR2 is YSYEKL in the germline V gene. V shed 0 bases and J shed 7 bases, with 10 bases lying between them. This CDR3 is CASSQDVGKNSPLHF. As DNA, the CDR3 is TGCGCCAGCAGCCAAGATGTCGGGAAAAATTCACCCCTCCACTTT.

This sequence joins TRBV11-2 and TRBJ2-1, with 9 bases fitting TRBD2. Germline V lookup: CDR1 SGHAT, CDR2 FQNNGV. This CDR3 has 18 amino acids. Losses at the gene ends were 0 bases for V and 1 base for J; bases not matched to a gene: 7. The CDR3 protein is CASSLDPLLAGSYNEQFF. DNA for the CDR3: TGTGCCAGCAGCTTAGATCCCCTCCTAGCGGGGTCCTACAATGAGCAGTTCTTC.

This clonotype turned up a few times. The rearrangement uses TRBV11-2 and TRBJ1-1; tentative D call: TRBD1 (5 bases). Germline V lookup: CDR1 SGHAT, CDR2 FQNNGV. CDR3 length: 12 amino acids. Trimming pared 6 bases from V and 5 bases from J, leaving 10 bases between. Here the CDR3 reads CASRRGETEAFF. The CDR3 nucleotides read TGTGCCAGCAGAAGAGGGGAGACTGAAGCTTTCTTT.

The DNA of the CDR3 is TGTGCCACACAGGGTGCCCACACCGGGGAGCTGTTTTTT. Translated, it gives CATQGAHTGELFF. V and J are TRBV15 and TRBJ2-2; D is possibly TRBD1 (6 bases). CDR3 size: 13 residues. CDR1 LNHNV and CDR2 YYDKDF come from the germline V gene (reference sequence). V dropped 9 bases and J dropped 3 bases, with 11 bases sitting between them.

This clonotype has just a few counts. One end of the junction fails to match germline, which may point to a read error. V and J are TRBV28 and TRBJ2-7, with 8 nucleotides matching TRBD1. Germline assignment: CDR1 MDHEN and CDR2 SYDVKM. The CDR3 length is 17 residues. The CDR3 DNA sequence: TGTGCCAGCAGTTTTTCCTCCGACGGGACAGGCTCCAACGAGCAGTACTTC. This translates into CASSFSSDGTGSNEQYF.

This clonotype was seen a few times. This chain links TRBV12-3 or TRBV12-4 with TRBJ2-5; 10 nucleotides align to TRBD2. This CDR3 is 15 amino acids long. V lost 5 bases and J lost 1; bases outside the gene matches: 4. The CDR3 here is CASSRTSGIQETQYF. As DNA, the CDR3 is TGTGCCAGCAGTCGGACTAGCGGAATCCAAGAGACCCAGTACTTC.

There are a few counts of this clonotype. This sequence joins TRBV6-1 and TRBJ2-4; 9 bases agree with TRBD2. Germline CDR1 MNHNS, CDR2 SASEGT. Trimming at V came to 4 bases and at J to 13 bases, leaving 8 bases not matched to a gene. CDR3 length: 13 amino acids. Here the CDR3 reads CASSVRRGGPQYF. The CDR3 DNA follows: TGTGCCAGCAGTGTTAGGCGGGGGGGCCCACAGTACTTC.

The CDR3 DNA is TGTGCCAGCAGCCACGACAGGGCTCGGCGATGGAACTATGGCTACACCTTC. Translated, it gives CASSHDRARRWNYGYTF. This rearrangement joins TRBV7-9 to TRBJ1-2; 7 bases agree with TRBD1. Trimming removed 5 bases from V and 2 bases from J; junction bases left unmatched: 14. Germline V gene lookup returns CDR1 SEHNR and CDR2 FQNEAQ (reference sequence). This CDR3 is 17 amino acids long.

This chain connects TRBV6-1 to TRBJ1-1, with 11 positions matching TRBD1. The CDR3 is made up of 14 amino acids. Germline lookup yields CDR1 MNHNS and CDR2 SASEGT. V trimming: 5 bases; J trimming: 4 bases; junction bases outside the gene matches: 3. The CDR3 nucleotides are TGTGCCAGCAGTAGGACAGGGGGCGGCACTGAAGCTTTCTTT. It encodes CASSRTGGGTEAFF.

The chain has TRBV12-5 and TRBJ2-3; D is ambiguous. The V and J ends lost 5 bases and 0 bases respectively, with 18 bases between them. The CDR3 is made up of 17 amino acids. Germline CDR1 is LGHNT and CDR2 is FRNRAP. The CDR3 DNA is TGTGCTAGTGGTCCGATGACCCCCGAAGTTAGCACAGATACGCAGTATTTT. Translated: CASGPMTPEVSTDTQYF.

This clonotype has at least ten counts. CDR3 loop: CASSRGLGGYEQYF. The DNA for the CDR3 is TGCGCCAGCAGCCGGGGACTGGGGGGTTACGAGCAGTACTTC. This chain links TRBV5-1 with TRBJ2-7, with a weak D call TRBD2 (6 bases). This CDR3 comprises 14 residues. V was clipped by 4 bases and J by 4 bases, with 15 bases between them. CDR1 is SGHRS and CDR2 is YFSETQ in the germline V gene.

This clonotype was recorded many times. The V gene is TRBV28, the J gene TRBJ2-5; a weak D match, TRBD1 (6 bases). The CDR3 has 13 residues. CDR1 is MDHEN and CDR2 is SYDVKM in the germline V gene. The V end lost 2 bases, the J end lost 4 bases, and 8 bases lay between the germline ends. The DNA of the CDR3 is TGTGCCAGCAGTTTAGCCAGGGGAGAGACCCAGTACTTC. Translation gives CASSLARGETQYF.

This clonotype was counted only a few times. The chain employs TRBV12-3 or TRBV12-4 and TRBJ1-1; D unresolved. V was trimmed by 6 bases and J by 3 bases, leaving 23 bases between them. The CDR3 consists of 17 residues. The CDR3, as DNA: TGTGCCAGCAGCTCGACAATCGGGGATATTATTGACACTGAAGCTTTCTTT. It yields the protein CASSSTIGDIIDTEAFF.

The J gene is TRBJ2-2, the V gene TRBV27; D not resolved. This CDR3 spans 15 amino acids. The V and J ends lost 3 bases and 6 bases respectively, with 14 bases between them. From germline, CDR1 is MNHEY and CDR2 SMNVEV (reference sequence). CDR3 DNA sequence: TGTGCCAGCAGTTTTTTTGGATCTTTCCCCGGGGAGCTGTTTTTT. This encodes CASSFFGSFPGELFF.

The rearrangement links TRBV27 to TRBJ2-7; 9 nucleotides agree with TRBD1. The V gene's germline CDR1 is MNHEY and CDR2 SMNVEV (reference sequence). The CDR3 has 13 amino acids. The ends lost 6 bases at V and 6 bases at J; junction bases unmatched: 6. CDR3 DNA sequence: TGTGCCAGCAGCGACTGGACAGGGGTCGAGCAGTACTTC. This codes for CASSDWTGVEQYF.

This clonotype was counted a few times. V is TRBV9 and J is TRBJ2-1, with unresolved D. This CDR3 is built from 12 residues. CDR1 is SGDLS and CDR2 is YYNGEE in the germline V gene. V lost 1 base and J 5 bases, leaving 4 bases between the germline ends. The DNA of the CDR3 is TGTGCCAGCAGCGTATCCGACAATGAGCAGTTCTTC. Its translation: CASSVSDNEQFF.